Presented here are 10 T cell receptor beta chains from one specimen sequenced in a study of cytomegalovirus exposure and HLA in healthy donors (dated by TCRdb to the late 2010s). The library was prepared using the immunoSEQ multiplex PCR assay. For the multiplex PCR, a mixture combining 60 forward primers for TCR Vbeta segments and 13 reverse primers for TCR Jbeta segments was used. Held by TCRdb, this immuneACCESS table contains in-frame sequences only and omits some clones. Under half of the omission traces to an unresolved V gene where checked; the cause of the rest is unknown. The sample table records 150,000 to 200,000 clones; around 73% of these occur just once. Jointly, the top ten make up 2% to 2.5% of the sample. The sample was PBMCs. The receptors were gathered from a man aged 60-69 years in good health and CMV-seronegative.

CDR3 DNA sequence: TGTGCCAGCAGCCAAGGGGTAGCGGGAGGCGCTCGACCCTACGAGCAGTACTTC. Translation: CASSQGVAGGARPYEQYF. This chain connects TRBV14 to TRBJ2-7; 10 bases fit TRBD2. The V gene's germline CDR1 is SGHDN and CDR2 FVKESK. CDR3 length: 18 residues. V shed 1 base, J shed 2 bases, and the junction held 11 bases outside the gene matches.

On this clone: The junction shows a germline mismatch at one end, possibly a read error. The V and J genes are TRBV7-9 and TRBJ1-5, with 8 bases aligning to TRBD1. The germline CDR1 and CDR2 sequences are SEHNR and FQNEAQ (reference sequence). The CDR3 runs 15 residues. The CDR3 DNA is TGTGCCAGCAGCCCCCCGGGACAGGACAATCAGCCCCAGAATTTT. Amino acid sequence: CASSPPGQDNQPQNF.

The chain has TRBV19 and TRBJ2-7; 10 bases agree with TRBD1. Trimming at V came to 6 bases and at J to 4 bases, leaving 3 bases not matched to a gene. The CDR3 totals 13 residues. Germline CDR1 is LNHDA and CDR2 is SQIVND (reference sequence). The DNA of the CDR3 is TGTGCCAGTAGGGGGACAGGGGTGTACGAGCAGTACTTC. Translating it yields CASRGTGVYEQYF.

This clone was seen only once. This chain links TRBV7-2 with TRBJ2-3; 7 bases agree with TRBD2. The CDR3 sequence is 15 residues long. V trimming: 1 base; J trimming: 3 bases; junction bases outside the gene matches: 4. Germline CDR1 SGHTA, CDR2 FQGNSA. DNA for the CDR3: TGTGCCAGCAGCTTAGAACTAGCGACAACAGATACGCAGTATTTT. Encoded protein: CASSLELATTDTQYF.

In its sample, this clone was seen a few times. This chain links TRBV5-6 with TRBJ1-3; the D is unclear. CDR3 length: 16 amino acids. Looked up from germline, CDR1 is SGHDT and CDR2 is YYEEEE. Trimming took 1 base from V and 2 from J, leaving 13 bases between them. CDR3 nucleotide sequence: TGTGCCAGCAGCTTGCGATCGGGGATCGCTGGAAACACCATATATTTT. It specifies CASSLRSGIAGNTIYF.

The chain is built from TRBV5-1 and TRBJ2-1; 7 bases agree with TRBD2. The germline V gene encodes CDR1 SGHRS and CDR2 YFSETQ. Trimming at V came to 3 bases and at J to 4 bases, leaving 7 bases not matched to a gene. This CDR3 is built from 15 residues. For the CDR3, the DNA is TGCGCCAGCAGCTCAGGACTAGAAGTATACAATGAGCAGTTCTTC. Translating gives CASSSGLEVYNEQFF.

This clone turned up a few times. CDR3 residues: CAWSVHGGLRNTIYF. The CDR3 DNA sequence: TGTGCCTGGAGTGTACATGGCGGCCTGAGAAACACCATATATTTT. The chain carries TRBV30 and TRBJ1-3; D remains ambiguous. The CDR3 has 15 amino acids. The germline V gene has CDR1 GTSNPN and CDR2 SVGIG (reference sequence). Trimming left V 0 bases short and J 5 bases short, with 14 bases between.

The chain uses TRBV13 and TRBJ2-7; D perhaps matches TRBD2 (5 bases). CDR1 PRHDT and CDR2 FYEKMQ come from the germline V gene (reference sequence). Between the trimmed V and J ends, which lost 5 bases and 3 bases, there was a span of 14 bases. The CDR3 is 14 residues long. CDR3: CASSPLGLGYEQYF. The CDR3 DNA sequence: TGTGCCAGCAGCCCCCTAGGACTCGGCTACGAGCAGTACTTC.

This chain joins TRBV7-9 and TRBJ2-7; 7 bases fit TRBD1. V lost 4 bases to trimming and J lost 3 bases; unmatched junction nucleotides: 6. Per germline, CDR1 SEHNR and CDR2 FQNEAQ (reference sequence). The CDR3 sequence is 14 residues long. The CDR3 sequence is CASSSFGTVYEQYF. In nucleotides, the CDR3 is TGTGCCAGCAGCTCATTCGGGACAGTCTACGAGCAGTACTTC.

The chain links TRBV28 to TRBJ1-2, with D unclear. The CDR3 runs 12 residues. Germline lookup yields CDR1 MDHEN and CDR2 SYDVKM. V lost 6 bases to trimming and J lost 8 bases, with 13 bases between them. CDR3 sequence: CASRRAGSGYTF. CDR3 in DNA: TGTGCCAGCAGAAGGGCGGGTAGCGGCTACACCTTC.